This TCR beta chain was sequenced in a study of early stage breast cancer tumors. Study outcomes and limitations: Compared with adjacent normal breast, tumors showed around 2.5-fold denser, more clonal T cells. Most shared enriched TCRB sequences were commonly generated ones. Comparing each tissue with blood distinguished tumor from normal in 14 of 16 patients.

Points on this clone: Its target is not known.

Some clones are missing from TCRdb's copy, which holds only in-frame ones; the method was immunoSEQ multiplex PCR. The repertoire holds about 70,000 clones, with more than 70% as singletons. This receptor was identified in a person aged 40 to 49 with breast cancer. The specimen sequenced was blood.

As DNA, the CDR3 is TGTGCCAGCAGATCCTTAGGGGAGAGCTATGGCTACACCTTC. This gives the protein CASRSLGESYGYTF. The chain combines TRBV28 with TRBJ1-2, with D perhaps matching TRBD1 (5 bases). Germline CDR1 is MDHEN and CDR2 is SYDVKM. CDR3 length: 14 residues. V lost 6 bases and J lost 4, with 15 bases in between.